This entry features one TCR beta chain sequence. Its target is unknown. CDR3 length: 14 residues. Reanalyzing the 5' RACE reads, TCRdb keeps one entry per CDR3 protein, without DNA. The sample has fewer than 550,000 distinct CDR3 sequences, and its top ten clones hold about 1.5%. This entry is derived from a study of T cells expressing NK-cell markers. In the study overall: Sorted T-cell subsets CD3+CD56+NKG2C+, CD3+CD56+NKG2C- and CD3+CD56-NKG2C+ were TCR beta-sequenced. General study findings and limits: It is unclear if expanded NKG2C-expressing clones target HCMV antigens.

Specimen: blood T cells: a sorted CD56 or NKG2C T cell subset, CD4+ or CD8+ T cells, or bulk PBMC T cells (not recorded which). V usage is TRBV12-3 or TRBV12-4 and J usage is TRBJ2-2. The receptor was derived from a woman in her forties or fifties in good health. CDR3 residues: CASRVTAMSGELFF.